A single sample is the source of the 8 T cell receptor beta chains below, sequenced in a study of blood T cells in healthy people across ages. The authors ran a second PCR of roughly 7 to 11 cycles using a sample-barcoded 5' primer and a J-beta primer mix. TCRdb called the 5' RACE reads again in MiXCR, with one record for every CDR3 protein. The table records hundreds of thousands of distinct CDR3 sequences, about 62% of them present only once. The sequenced sample was blood. Receptor source: a young man in good health.

For this clonotype: An end of the junction does not agree with germline; a read error may underlie this. The V and J genes are TRBV20-1 and TRBJ2-3; 8 bases are a match to TRBD1. This CDR3 comprises 14 residues. Germline V gives CDR1 DFQATT, CDR2 SNEGSKA (reference sequence). In nucleotides, the CDR3 is TGCAGTGCGAGAGGCAGGGGGCGGAAAGATACGCAGTATTTT. Amino acid sequence: CSARGRGRKDTQYF.

The rearrangement links TRBV12-3 or TRBV12-4 to TRBJ2-1; 11 bases match TRBD2. Losses at the gene ends were 5 bases for V and 4 bases for J; bases not matched to a gene: 4. This CDR3 contains 15 residues. The CDR3 DNA reads as TGTGCCAGCAGTAGGGCTAGCGGGGGGTACAATGAGCAGTTCTTC. Residues: CASSRASGGYNEQFF.

The rearrangement joins TRBV30 to TRBJ2-5; possibly TRBD1 for D (6 bases). The germline V gene has CDR1 GTSNPN and CDR2 SVGIG (reference sequence). V was cut by 5 bases and J by 5 bases, with 21 bases left in between. The CDR3 covers 15 residues. The CDR3 region is CAWALLTGYGETQYF. For the CDR3, the DNA is TGTGCCTGGGCACTCCTAACAGGGTACGGGGAGACCCAGTACTTC.

This clonotype was seen only a few times. The chain couples TRBV12-3 or TRBV12-4 to TRBJ2-3; D ambiguous. Trimming took 5 bases from V and 3 from J, leaving 9 bases between them. CDR3 size: 13 residues. CDR3 residues: CASSPGDTDTQYF. Here the CDR3 DNA reads TGTGCCAGCAGTCCTGGGGATACAGATACGCAGTATTTT.

The chain recombines TRBV2 with TRBJ2-3; the match to TRBD1 covers 11 bases. The CDR3 length is 13 residues. J was trimmed by 4 bases and V by 8 bases; bases with no gene match: 2. The germline gives CDR1 SNHLY, CDR2 FYNNEI. This CDR3 is CASGTGGADTQYF. The CDR3 DNA is TGTGCCAGCGGGACAGGGGGTGCAGATACGCAGTATTTT.

The V call is TRBV15, the J call TRBJ1-1; the D gene is possibly TRBD1 (5 bases). From germline, CDR1 is LNHNV and CDR2 YYDKDF (reference sequence). This CDR3 has 14 residues. Trimming took off 1 base at V and 4 bases at J, with 10 bases between the two ends. In DNA, the CDR3 is TGTGCCACCAGCAGAGGTCCGGGGGGCACTGAAGCTTTCTTT. It specifies CATSRGPGGTEAFF.

This clonotype was seen more than once but under ten times. V gene TRBV3-1 combines with J gene TRBJ1-6; D unclear. CDR3 size: 14 residues. CDR1 and CDR2 (germline): LGHDT, YNNKEL (reference sequence). Trimming left V 2 bases short and J 5 bases short, with 7 bases between. The CDR3 region is CASSQPADNSPLHF. CDR3 nucleotides: TGTGCCAGCAGCCAACCGGCAGATAATTCACCCCTCCACTTT.

The chain has TRBV10-3 and TRBJ2-1; D unclear. V lost 2 bases to trimming and J lost 4 bases, with 18 bases between them. Germline values: CDR1 ENHRY, CDR2 SYGVKD. The CDR3 is 17 amino acids. The DNA of the CDR3 is TGTGCCATCAGTGAGACCACACAGAGAATCTCATACAATGAGCAGTTCTTC. It translates to CAISETTQRISYNEQFF.